These 3 T cell receptor beta chains share one sample of origin, sequenced in a study of T cell responses to AZD1222 COVID-19 vaccine. Using immunoSEQ multiplex PCR, the repertoire was profiled, and TCRdb retains in-frame clones only, with some absent. The sample contains some 140,000 clones, 90% of which appear only once. The specimen comprised peripheral blood, sampled on day 0 of AZD1222 vaccination. The receptors shown here come from an adult in good health.

This rearrangement joins TRBV12-3 or TRBV12-4 to TRBJ2-2; D gene unclear. The CDR3 spans 13 residues. The ends were cut back, 2 bases at V and 1 base at J, with 2 bases in the middle. The CDR3 coding sequence is TGTGCCAGCAGTTTACAGAACACCGGGGAGCTGTTTTTT. Amino acids: CASSLQNTGELFF.

This chain joins TRBV28 and TRBJ2-2, with 7 bases identical to TRBD1. Germline V gives CDR1 MDHEN, CDR2 SYDVKM. CDR3 length: 18 residues. J gave up 0 bases and V 5 bases, and 12 bases lay outside the gene matches. The CDR3 reads CASSPWGTGTANTGELFF. Here the CDR3 DNA reads TGTGCCAGCAGTCCGTGGGGGACCGGGACAGCGAACACCGGGGAGCTGTTTTTT. Supplemented by reference TRBV28 and TRBJ2-2, the full variable domain reads DVKVTQSSRYLVKRTGEKVFLECVQDMDHENMFWYRQDPGLGLRLIYFSYDVKMKEKGDIPEGYSVSREKKERFSLILESASTNQTSMYLCASSPWGTGTANTGELFFGEGSRLTVL.

This clone was seen a handful of times. The chain joins TRBV7-2 to TRBJ1-2, with unresolved D. Trimming cost V 2 bases and J 5 bases, with 9 bases left between them. The CDR3 totals 13 residues. Germline CDR1 reads SGHTA; CDR2 reads FQGNSA. The CDR3 is CASSLSSSYGYTF. DNA of the CDR3: TGTGCCAGCAGCTTAAGTAGTTCATATGGCTACACCTTC.